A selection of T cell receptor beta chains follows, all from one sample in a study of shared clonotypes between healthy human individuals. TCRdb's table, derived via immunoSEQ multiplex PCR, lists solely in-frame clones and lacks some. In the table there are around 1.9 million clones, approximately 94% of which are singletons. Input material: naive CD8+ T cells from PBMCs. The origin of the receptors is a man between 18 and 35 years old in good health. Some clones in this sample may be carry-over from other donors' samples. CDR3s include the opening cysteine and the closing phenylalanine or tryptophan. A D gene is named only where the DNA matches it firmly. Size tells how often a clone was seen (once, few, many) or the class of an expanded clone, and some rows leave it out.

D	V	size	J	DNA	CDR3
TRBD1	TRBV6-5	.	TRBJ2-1	TGTGCCAGCAGAAAGGGACAGAAAGACAATGAGCAGTTCTTC	CASRKGQKDNEQFF
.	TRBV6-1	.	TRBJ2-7	TGTGCCACCAGCGATGTTCTTGCCCTTTACCACGAGCAGTACTTC	CATSDVLALYHEQYF
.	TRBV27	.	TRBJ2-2	TGTGCCAGCAGACCTTTAAACACCGGGGAGCTGTTTTTT	CASRPLNTGELFF
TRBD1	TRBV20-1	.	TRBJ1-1	TGCAGGACAGGGGCGGACACTGAAGCTTTCTTT	CRTGADTEAFF
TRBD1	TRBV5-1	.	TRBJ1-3	TGCGCCAGCAGCTTTTTCCAGGGGGCCTACTCTGGAAACACCATATATTTT	CASSFFQGAYSGNTIYF
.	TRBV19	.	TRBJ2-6	TGTGCCAGTAGCCTGGGGGCGGGACAGATTTCTGGGGCCAACGTCCTGACTTTC	CASSLGAGQISGANVLTF
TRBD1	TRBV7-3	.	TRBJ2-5	TGTGCCAGCAGCTTGGGACAGGGAGGGTTTCAAGAGACCCAGTACTTC	CASSLGQGGFQETQYF
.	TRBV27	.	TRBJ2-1	TGTGCCAGCCTATCTACCACGGACAGCTCCTACAATGAGCAGTTCTTC	CASLSTTDSSYNEQFF
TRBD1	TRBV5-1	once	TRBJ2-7	TGCGCCAGCAGCTTGGAGGGGACAGCATTCAACTACGAGCAGTACTTC	CASSLEGTAFNYEQYF
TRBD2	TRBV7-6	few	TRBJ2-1	TGTGCCAGCAGCCCGCTAGCGGGATACGATGAGCAGTTCTTC	CASSPLAGYDEQFF
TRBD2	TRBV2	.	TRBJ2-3	TGTGCCAGCAGTGAAGCGGTAGCGGGAGCGAAAGATACGCAGTATTTT	CASSEAVAGAKDTQYF
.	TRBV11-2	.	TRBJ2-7	TGTGCCAGCAGCCCGGACAGCTCCTACGAGCAGTACTTC	CASSPDSSYEQYF
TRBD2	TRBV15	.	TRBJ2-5	TGTGCCACCAGCAGAGATAGGGAGGGGTGGGGAGAGACCCAGTACTTC	CATSRDREGWGETQYF
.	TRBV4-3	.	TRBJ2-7	TGCGCCAGCAGCCAAGACGTAGCGGACCTTCGCGAGCAGTACTTC	CASSQDVADLREQYF
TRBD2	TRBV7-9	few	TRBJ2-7	TGTGCCAGCAGCCCCCGGACTAGCGGGAGCTACGAGCAGTACTTC	CASSPRTSGSYEQYF
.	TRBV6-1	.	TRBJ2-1	TGTGCCAGCAGTGAAGCGCCCACGGGTGAGCAGTTCTTC	CASSEAPTGEQFF
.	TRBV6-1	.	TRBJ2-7	TGTGCCAGCAGGGGGACTCCTTACGAGCAGTACTTC	CASRGTPYEQYF
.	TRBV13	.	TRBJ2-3	TGTGCCAGCAGCTTATGGAGAGATACGCAGTATTTT	CASSLWRDTQYF
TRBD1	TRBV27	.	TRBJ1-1	TGTGCCAGCAGTTTAATCACAGGGGATGAAGCTTTCTTT	CASSLITGDEAFF
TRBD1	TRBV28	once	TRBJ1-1	TGTGCCAGCAGTTTCCGAACAGGGGTGGTGGTGAACACTGAAGCTTTCTTT	CASSFRTGVVVNTEAFF
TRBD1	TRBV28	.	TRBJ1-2	TGTGCCAGCAGTCGGGACAGGACGATTGTGGGCTACACCTTC	CASSRDRTIVGYTF
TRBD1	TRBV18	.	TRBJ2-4	TGTGCCAGCTCAAGGGACAGGGGAAACATTCAGTACTTC	CASSRDRGNIQYF
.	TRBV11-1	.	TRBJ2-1	TGTGCCAGCAGCTCGGTCCCCCAGGCTGAGCAGTTCTTC	CASSSVPQAEQFF
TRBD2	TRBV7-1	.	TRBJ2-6	TGTGCCAGCAGCTCATCAGACGTTGGGGTCCTAGCGGGCCCATATTACTCTGGGGCCAACGTCCTGACTTTC	CASSSSDVGVLAGPYYSGANVLTF
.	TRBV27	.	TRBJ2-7	TGTGCCAGCAGTTTGTTTCCCCTCTACGAGCAGTACTTC	CASSLFPLYEQYF
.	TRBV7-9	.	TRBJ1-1	TGTGCCAGCAGCCTTTCCGGGAAAGGGCAGGGAAGATTCACTGAAGCTTTCTTT	CASSLSGKGQGRFTEAFF
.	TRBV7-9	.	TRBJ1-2	TGTGCCAGCAGCCCCGCGGACTACACCTTC	CASSPADYTF
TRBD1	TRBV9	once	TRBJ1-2	TGTGCCAGCAGCAACCCCCGCGGACAGGCCAACTATGGCTACACCTTC	CASSNPRGQANYGYTF
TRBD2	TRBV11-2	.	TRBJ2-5	TGTGCCAGCAGCTTTTTGGCGGGAGAAGAGACCCAGTACTTC	CASSFLAGEETQYF
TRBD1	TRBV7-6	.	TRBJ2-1	TGTGCCAGCAGCTCACCGGGACAGTACAATGAGCAGTTCTTC	CASSSPGQYNEQFF
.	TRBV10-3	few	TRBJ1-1	TGTGCCATCAGTGAGTCTATAGGCCTTGAAGCTTTCTTT	CAISESIGLEAFF
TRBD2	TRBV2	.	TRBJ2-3	TGTGCCAGCAGCGAGACTAGCGGGAGGGGCACAGATACGCAGTATTTT	CASSETSGRGTDTQYF
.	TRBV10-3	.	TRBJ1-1	TGTGCCATCAGTGACAGGGGAGAGGCAGCTTTCTTT	CAISDRGEAAFF
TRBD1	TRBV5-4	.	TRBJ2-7	TGTGCCAGCAGCTCCCGGGACAGGGATACCTACGAGCAGTACTTC	CASSSRDRDTYEQYF
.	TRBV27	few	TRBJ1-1	TGTGCCAGCAGAGACAGGTTGAACACTGAAGCTTTCTTT	CASRDRLNTEAFF
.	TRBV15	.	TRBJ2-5	TGTGCCACCAGCGGTCAAGGGTTTCAAGAGACCCAGTACTTC	CATSGQGFQETQYF
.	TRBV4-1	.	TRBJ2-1	TGCGCCAGCAGCCCGCGAATCGGAAGCTCCTACAATGAGCAGTTCTTC	CASSPRIGSSYNEQFF
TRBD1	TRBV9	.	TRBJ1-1	TGTGCCAGCAGCGGCCGGGACAGGGAGGCTTTCTTT	CASSGRDREAFF
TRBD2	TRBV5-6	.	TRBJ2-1	TGTGCCAGCAGCTTGGTGCGGCAGGGAGGGGAGCAGTTCTTC	CASSLVRQGGEQFF
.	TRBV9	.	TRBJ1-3	TGTGCCAGCACAGGACACTCTGGAAACACCATATATTTT	CASTGHSGNTIYF